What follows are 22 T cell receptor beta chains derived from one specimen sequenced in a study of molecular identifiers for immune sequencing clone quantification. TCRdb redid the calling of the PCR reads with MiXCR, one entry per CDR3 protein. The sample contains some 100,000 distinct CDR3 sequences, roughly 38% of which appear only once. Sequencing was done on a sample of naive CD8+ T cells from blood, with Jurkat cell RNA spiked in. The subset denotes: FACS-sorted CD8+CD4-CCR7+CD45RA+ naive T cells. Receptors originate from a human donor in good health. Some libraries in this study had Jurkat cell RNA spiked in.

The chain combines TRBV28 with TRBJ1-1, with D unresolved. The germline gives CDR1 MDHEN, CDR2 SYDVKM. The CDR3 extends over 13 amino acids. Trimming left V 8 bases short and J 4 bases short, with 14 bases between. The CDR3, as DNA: TGTGCCAGCGGAAAGCTAACAGCCACTGAAGCTTTCTTT. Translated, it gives CASGKLTATEAFF.

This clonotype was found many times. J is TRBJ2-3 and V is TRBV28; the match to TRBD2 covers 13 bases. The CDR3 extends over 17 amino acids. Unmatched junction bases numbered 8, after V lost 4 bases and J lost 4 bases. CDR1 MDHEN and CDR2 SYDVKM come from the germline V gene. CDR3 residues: CASSSSSGTSGADTQYF. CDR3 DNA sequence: TGTGCCAGCAGTTCCTCCTCCGGGACTAGCGGGGCAGATACGCAGTATTTT.

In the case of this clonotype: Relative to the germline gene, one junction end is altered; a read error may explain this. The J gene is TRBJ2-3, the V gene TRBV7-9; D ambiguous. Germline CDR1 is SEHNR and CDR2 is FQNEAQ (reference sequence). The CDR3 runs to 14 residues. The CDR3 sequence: CASSLLVGADTQCF. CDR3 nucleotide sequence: TGTGCCAGCAGCTTATTAGTCGGTGCAGATACGCAGTGTTTT.

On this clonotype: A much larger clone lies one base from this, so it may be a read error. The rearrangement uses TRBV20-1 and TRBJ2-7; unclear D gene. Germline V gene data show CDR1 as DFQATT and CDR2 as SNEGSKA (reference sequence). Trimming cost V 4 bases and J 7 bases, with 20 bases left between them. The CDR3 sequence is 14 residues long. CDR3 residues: CSAKDMSGSREQYF. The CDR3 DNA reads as TGCAGTGCTAAAGATATGTCCGGCTCTCGGGAGCAGTACTTC.

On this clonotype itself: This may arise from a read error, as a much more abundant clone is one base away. CDR3 bases: TGTGCCAGCAGTTACCCGGAGGGCCTCGAGCAGTACTTC. Its protein product is CASSYPEGLEQYF. The chain has TRBV6-5 and TRBJ2-7; a possible D gene is TRBD2 (6 bases). Germline CDR1 and CDR2: MNHEY and SVGAGI. The V end lost 2 bases, the J end lost 6 bases, and 11 bases lay between the germline ends. The CDR3 extends over 13 amino acids.

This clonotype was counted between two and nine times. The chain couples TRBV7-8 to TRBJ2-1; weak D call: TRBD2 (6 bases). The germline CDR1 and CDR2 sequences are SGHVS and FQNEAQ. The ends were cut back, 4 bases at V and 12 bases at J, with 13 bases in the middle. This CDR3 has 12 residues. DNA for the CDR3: TGTGCCAGCAGCTCCTCGGGAGAGGTGCAGTTCTTC. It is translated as CASSSSGEVQFF.

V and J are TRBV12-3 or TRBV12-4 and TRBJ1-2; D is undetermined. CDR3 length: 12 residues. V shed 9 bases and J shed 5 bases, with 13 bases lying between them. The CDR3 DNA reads TGTGCCAGTCTGACGGTAGATTATGGCTACACCTTC. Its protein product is CASLTVDYGYTF.

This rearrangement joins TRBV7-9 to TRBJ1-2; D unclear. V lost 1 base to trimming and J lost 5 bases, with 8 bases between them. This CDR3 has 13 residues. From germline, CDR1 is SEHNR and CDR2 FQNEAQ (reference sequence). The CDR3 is CASSLGLRYGYTF. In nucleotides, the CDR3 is TGTGCCAGCAGCTTAGGTTTGCGGTATGGCTACACCTTC.

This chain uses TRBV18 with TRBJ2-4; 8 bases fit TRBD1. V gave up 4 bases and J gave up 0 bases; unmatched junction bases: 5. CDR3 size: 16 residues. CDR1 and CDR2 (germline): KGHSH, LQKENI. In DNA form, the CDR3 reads TGTGCCAGCTCACAAGACAGGGGACCAGCCAAAAACATTCAGTACTTC. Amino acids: CASSQDRGPAKNIQYF.

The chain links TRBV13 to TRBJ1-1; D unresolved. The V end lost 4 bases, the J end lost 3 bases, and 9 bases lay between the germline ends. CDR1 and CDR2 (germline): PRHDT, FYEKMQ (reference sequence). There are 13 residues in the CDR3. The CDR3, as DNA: TGTGCCAGCAGCTGGCTCGGGGACACTGAAGCTTTCTTT. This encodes CASSWLGDTEAFF.

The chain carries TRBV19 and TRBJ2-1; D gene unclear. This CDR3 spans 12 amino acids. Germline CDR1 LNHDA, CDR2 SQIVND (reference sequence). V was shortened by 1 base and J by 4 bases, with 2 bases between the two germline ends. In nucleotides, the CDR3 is TGTGCCAGTAGTATAGGGTACAATGAGCAGTTCTTC. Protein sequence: CASSIGYNEQFF.

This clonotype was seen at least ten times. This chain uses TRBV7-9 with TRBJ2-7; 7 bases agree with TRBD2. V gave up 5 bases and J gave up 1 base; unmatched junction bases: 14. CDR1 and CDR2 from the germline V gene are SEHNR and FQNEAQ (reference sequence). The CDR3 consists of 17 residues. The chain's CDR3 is CASSPLLAASGSYEQYF. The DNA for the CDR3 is TGTGCCAGCAGCCCGTTACTTGCGGCTAGCGGTTCCTACGAGCAGTACTTC. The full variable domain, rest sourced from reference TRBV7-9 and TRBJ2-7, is DTGVSQNPRHKITKRGQNVTFRCDPISEHNRLYWYRQTLGQGPEFLTYFQNEAQLEKSRLLSDRFSAERPKGSFSTLEIQRTEQGDSAMYLCASSPLLAASGSYEQYFGPGTRLTVT.

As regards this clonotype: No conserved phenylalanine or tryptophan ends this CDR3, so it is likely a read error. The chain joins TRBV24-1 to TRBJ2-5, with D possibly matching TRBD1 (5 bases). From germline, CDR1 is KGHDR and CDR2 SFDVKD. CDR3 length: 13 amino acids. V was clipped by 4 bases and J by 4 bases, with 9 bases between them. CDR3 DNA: TGTGCCACCAGTGAGGCTCAGGGAGAGACCCAGTACATC. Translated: CATSEAQGETQYI.

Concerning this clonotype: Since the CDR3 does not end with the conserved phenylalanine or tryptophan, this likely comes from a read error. CDR3 region: CASSFENSSAQYI. In DNA form, the CDR3 reads TGTGCCAGCAGCTTCGAAAATTCAAGCGCGCAGTACATC. This rearrangement joins TRBV11-2 to TRBJ2-7; no definite D call. Trimming took off 3 bases at V and 9 bases at J, with 15 bases between the two ends. Looked up from germline, CDR1 is SGHAT and CDR2 is FQNNGV. The CDR3 has 13 amino acids.

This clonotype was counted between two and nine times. The CDR3 region has the DNA TGTGCCAGCAGCCCAGGGAGCGAGCAGTACTTC. Protein: CASSPGSEQYF. This sequence joins TRBV14 and TRBJ2-7, with D perhaps TRBD1 or TRBD2 (5 bases each). The V end was cut by 4 bases, the J end by 6 bases, with 7 bases between. CDR1 is SGHDN and CDR2 is FVKESK in the germline V gene. This CDR3 comprises 11 residues. The full variable domain, in which reference TRBV14 and TRBJ2-7 provide the parts outside the CDR3, is EAGVTQFPSHSVIEKGQTVTLRCDPISGHDNLYWYRRVMGKEIKFLLHFVKESKQDESGMPNNRFLAERTGGTYSTLKVQPAELEDSGVYFCASSPGSEQYFGPGTRLTVT.

In nucleotides, the CDR3 is TGCAGTGCTAACTGGCTGAACACCTTC. Protein: CSANWLNTF. The chain is built from TRBV20-1 and TRBJ1-2; no definite D call. CDR1 is DFQATT and CDR2 is SNEGSKA in the germline V gene (reference sequence). V was cut by 4 bases and J by 12 bases, with 9 bases left in between. The length of the CDR3 is 9 residues.

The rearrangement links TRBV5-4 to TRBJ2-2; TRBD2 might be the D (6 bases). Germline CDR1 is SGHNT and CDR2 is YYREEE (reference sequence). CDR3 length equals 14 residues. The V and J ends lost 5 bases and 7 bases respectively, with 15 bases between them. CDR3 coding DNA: TGTGCCAGCAGGCCGAGGGGAGGCGGCGGGGAGCTGTTTTTT. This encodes CASRPRGGGGELFF.

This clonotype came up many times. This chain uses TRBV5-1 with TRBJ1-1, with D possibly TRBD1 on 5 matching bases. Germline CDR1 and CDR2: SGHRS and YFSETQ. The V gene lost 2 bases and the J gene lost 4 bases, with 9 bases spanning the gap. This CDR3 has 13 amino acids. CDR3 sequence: CASSFEGATEAFF. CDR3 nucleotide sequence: TGCGCCAGCAGCTTCGAAGGGGCCACTGAAGCTTTCTTT.

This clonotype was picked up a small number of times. This chain's CDR3 is CASSFGGSETQYF. CDR3 nucleotides: TGTGCCAGCAGCTTTGGGGGTTCTGAGACCCAGTACTTC. The rearrangement links TRBV5-4 to TRBJ2-5; the D call may be TRBD1 or TRBD2 (5 bases each). From germline, CDR1 is SGHNT and CDR2 YYREEE (reference sequence). Trimming cost V 2 bases and J 5 bases, with 10 bases left between them. The CDR3 runs 13 residues.

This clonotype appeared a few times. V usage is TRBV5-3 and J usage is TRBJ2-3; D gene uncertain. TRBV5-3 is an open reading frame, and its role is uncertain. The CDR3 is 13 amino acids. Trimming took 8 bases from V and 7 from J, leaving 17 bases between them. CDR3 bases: TGTGCCAGCAGCCCCGATCGGAGTCATACGCAGTATTTT. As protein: CASSPDRSHTQYF.

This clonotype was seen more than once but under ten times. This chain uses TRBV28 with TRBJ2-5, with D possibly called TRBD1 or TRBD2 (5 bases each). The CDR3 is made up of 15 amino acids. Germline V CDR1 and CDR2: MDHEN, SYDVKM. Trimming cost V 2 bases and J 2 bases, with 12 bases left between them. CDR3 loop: CASSLPRDLQETQYF. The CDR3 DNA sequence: TGTGCCAGCAGTTTACCCCGGGACCTTCAAGAGACCCAGTACTTC.

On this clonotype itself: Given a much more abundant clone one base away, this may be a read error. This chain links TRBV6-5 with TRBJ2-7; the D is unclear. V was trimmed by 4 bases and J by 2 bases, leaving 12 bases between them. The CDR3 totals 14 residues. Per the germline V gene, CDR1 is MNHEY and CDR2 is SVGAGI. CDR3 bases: TGTGCCAGCAGTTTATCCCTGGGTCCCTACGAGCAGTACTTC. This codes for CASSLSLGPYEQYF.